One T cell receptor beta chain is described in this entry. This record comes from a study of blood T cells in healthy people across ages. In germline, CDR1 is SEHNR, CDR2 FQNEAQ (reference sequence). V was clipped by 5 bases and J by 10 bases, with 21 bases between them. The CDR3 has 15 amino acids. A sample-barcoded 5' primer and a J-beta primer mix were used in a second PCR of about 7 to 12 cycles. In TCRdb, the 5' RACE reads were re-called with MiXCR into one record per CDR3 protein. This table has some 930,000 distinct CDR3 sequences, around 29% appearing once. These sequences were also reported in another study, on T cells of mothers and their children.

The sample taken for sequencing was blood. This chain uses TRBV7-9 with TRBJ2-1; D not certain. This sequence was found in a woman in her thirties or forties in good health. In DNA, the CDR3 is TGTGCCAGCAGCAGTACTCTCGGGCCCGATATCGAGCAGTTCTTC. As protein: CASSSTLGPDIEQFF.